What follows are 18 T cell receptor beta chains derived from one specimen sequenced in a study of shared clonotypes between healthy human individuals (TCRdb year 2020). The library relied on the immunoSEQ multiplex PCR assay. In TCRdb, the immuneACCESS table is reduced to in-frame sequences with V and J assigned. These tables do not hold every clone; where another copy was compared, an unresolved V gene accounts for under half, and the others remain unexplained. Here the sample has under 2.5 million clones; around 92% occur a single time. Approximately 0.39% of the sample lies in the top ten. Sequencing input: naive CD4+ T cells from PBMCs. This specimen's cell subset or site label, interpreted: CD45RA+ positively selected. The receptors were sampled from a man aged 18 to 30 in good health. Some clones in this sample may be carry-over from other donors' samples.

This clone was seen once. The chain recombines TRBV7-2 with TRBJ2-3; D call uncertain. Per germline, CDR1 SGHTA and CDR2 FQGNSA. The CDR3 loop spans 12 amino acids. Trimming cost V 2 bases and J 4 bases, with 4 bases left between them. The CDR3 sequence: CASSLLPDTQYF. The CDR3 DNA is TGTGCCAGCAGCTTACTTCCAGATACGCAGTATTTT.

CDR3: CASRDQGGTFF. CDR3 nucleotides: TGTGCCAGCAGGGATCAGGGTGGAACTTTCTTT. This chain connects TRBV25-1 to TRBJ1-1, with D perhaps matching TRBD1 (5 bases). V lost 6 bases, J lost 12 bases, and 14 bases lay in between. The CDR3 consists of 11 residues. Germline CDR1 is MGHDK and CDR2 is SYGVNS.

The count of this clone is one. The chain has TRBV11-2 and TRBJ2-1, with unresolved D. Trimming removed 6 bases from V and 5 bases from J, with 5 bases in between. The CDR3 spans 11 residues. Germline V lookup: CDR1 SGHAT, CDR2 FQNNGV. The CDR3 spells CASRNNNEQFF. Written as DNA, the CDR3 is TGTGCCAGCAGGAACAACAATGAGCAGTTCTTC. The complete variable domain, with remaining parts taken from reference TRBV11-2 and TRBJ2-1, reads EAGVAQSPRYKIIEKRQSVAFWCNPISGHATLYWYQQILGQGPKLLIQFQNNGVVDDSQLPKDRFSAERLKGVDSTLKIQPAKLEDSAVYLCASRNNNEQFFGPGTRLTVL.

The chain combines TRBV10-2 with TRBJ1-2; 7 nucleotides align to TRBD1. The V and J ends lost 5 bases and 8 bases, in that order; junction bases with no gene match: 14. Per the germline V gene, CDR1 is WSHSY and CDR2 is SAAADI. This CDR3 contains 15 residues. The CDR3 protein is CASSTPQGTRVGYTF. In DNA form, the CDR3 reads TGCGCCAGCAGTACTCCACAGGGGACGAGGGTCGGCTACACCTTC.

This sequence joins TRBV5-6 and TRBJ2-5; D is unclear. CDR1 and CDR2 (germline): SGHDT, YYEEEE. Deletions cut 4 bases from V and 7 bases from J, with 20 bases between. This CDR3 comprises 15 residues. CDR3: CASSRVPTQVGTQYF. The CDR3 nucleotides read TGTGCCAGCAGCCGGGTGCCAACTCAGGTGGGGACCCAGTACTTC.

The chain has TRBV2 and TRBJ1-5; D call uncertain. The V gene's germline CDR1 is SNHLY and CDR2 FYNNEI. The CDR3 runs 15 residues. V was shortened by 1 base and J by 6 bases, with 13 bases between the two germline ends. DNA for the CDR3: TGTGCCAGCAGTGAAGACCAGATCGGTGGTCAGCCCCAGCATTTT. As protein: CASSEDQIGGQPQHF.

V gene TRBV6-1 combines with J gene TRBJ1-1, with D possibly being TRBD1 (5 bases). CDR3 length: 15 amino acids. Germline CDR1 is MNHNS and CDR2 is SASEGT. Trimming shortened V by 4 bases and J by 1 base, and 13 bases separated the two germline ends. CDR3 residues: CASSVRVDGNTEAFF. The DNA of the CDR3 is TGTGCCAGCAGTGTCAGGGTGGACGGGAACACTGAAGCTTTCTTT.

This clone was seen a single time. The same CDR3 also results from other DNA sequences found in this sample. The gene calls are TRBV2 and TRBJ2-1; TRBD2 agrees at 9 bases. The V gene's germline CDR1 is SNHLY and CDR2 FYNNEI. The V segment lost 3 bases and the J segment 4 bases; nucleotides outside the gene matches: 4. This CDR3 contains 15 residues. The CDR3 spells CASSERLAAYNEQFF. As DNA, the CDR3 is TGTGCCAGCAGTGAGCGACTAGCGGCTTACAATGAGCAGTTCTTC.

This chain connects TRBV28 to TRBJ1-5; a weak D match, TRBD1 (5 bases). Germline lookup yields CDR1 MDHEN and CDR2 SYDVKM. This CDR3 is built from 15 residues. V lost 5 bases and J lost 3, with 14 bases in between. The CDR3 reads CASSHDQGFNQPQHF. The CDR3 DNA is TGTGCCAGCAGTCATGATCAGGGATTCAATCAGCCCCAGCATTTT.

J is TRBJ2-7 and V is TRBV11-3; D could derive from TRBD1 or TRBD2 (5 bases each). CDR3 length: 15 residues. Trimming took off 5 bases at V and 3 bases at J, with 17 bases between the two ends. Germline V gives CDR1 SGHNT, CDR2 YENEEA. CDR3 protein: CASSRTSGPSYEQYF. The CDR3 DNA follows: TGTGCCAGCAGCCGCACGTCGGGACCGAGCTACGAGCAGTACTTC.

This sequence joins TRBV18 and TRBJ2-7; D possibly corresponds to TRBD1 (7 bases). Germline CDR1 and CDR2: KGHSH and LQKENI. Trimming took 3 bases from V and 3 from J, leaving 18 bases between them. The CDR3 extends over 16 amino acids. As DNA, the CDR3 is TGTGCCAGCTCACCTCCCAGCGGGCAGGGGGGCTACGAGCAGTACTTC. Its translation is CASSPPSGQGGYEQYF.

The genes are TRBV19 and TRBJ1-3; no firm D call. CDR3 length: 13 residues. The V and J ends lost 4 bases and 4 bases respectively, with 8 bases between them. CDR1 LNHDA and CDR2 SQIVND come from the germline V gene (reference sequence). The CDR3 loop reads CASSTEVGNTIYF. The CDR3 nucleotides read TGTGCCAGTAGTACCGAGGTGGGAAACACCATATATTTT.

V gene TRBV15 combines with J gene TRBJ2-7; D uncertain. This CDR3 region has 14 residues. V lost 5 bases to trimming and J lost 0 bases, with 11 bases between them. Germline CDR1 and CDR2: LNHNV and YYDKDF (reference sequence). CDR3 DNA sequence: TGTGCCACCAGCCCCAGGTTTAGCTCCTACGAGCAGTACTTC. Translating gives CATSPRFSSYEQYF.

The rearrangement joins TRBV7-2 to TRBJ2-1; possible D gene TRBD2, 6 bases. This CDR3 region has 16 residues. Deletions cut 5 bases from V and 7 bases from J, with 21 bases between. Germline V gives CDR1 SGHTA, CDR2 FQGNSA. CDR3 nucleotides: TGTGCCAGCAGCCCAAACCGGAGGGCTAGTGGGAATGAGCAGTTCTTC. It is translated as CASSPNRRASGNEQFF. Full variable domain (remainder filled in from reference TRBV7-2 and TRBJ2-1): GAGVSQSPSNKVTEKGKDVELRCDPISGHTALYWYRQSLGQGLEFLIYFQGNSAPDKSGLPSDRFSAERTGGSVSTLTIQRTQQEDSAVYLCASSPNRRASGNEQFFGPGTRLTVL.

The sample holds one count of this clone. The CDR3 bases are TGCGCCAGTTCGGAGCGGCAAGAGACCCAGTACTTC. This codes for CASSERQETQYF. The chain is built from TRBV10-2 and TRBJ2-5, with TRBD2 as a possible D gene (5 bases). The CDR3 has 12 amino acids. In germline, CDR1 is WSHSY, CDR2 SAAADI. With 9 bases removed from V and 2 bases from J, the gap between germline ends came to 10 bases.

This chain uses TRBV5-1 with TRBJ2-2; D is unresolved. Trimming pared 5 bases from V and 1 base from J, leaving 9 bases between. CDR1 is SGHRS, CDR2 YFSETQ, per germline. The CDR3 is 14 residues long. CDR3 sequence: CASSMYGNTGELFF. DNA for the CDR3: TGCGCCAGCAGTATGTACGGGAACACCGGGGAGCTGTTTTTT.

The chain combines TRBV11-3 with TRBJ1-1; D gene ambiguous. The length of the CDR3 is 14 residues. The V and J ends lost 1 base and 1 base respectively, with 7 bases between them. Germline V CDR1 and CDR2: SGHNT, YENEEA. The CDR3 loop reads CASSLGTENTEAFF. CDR3 coding DNA: TGTGCCAGCAGCTTAGGCACAGAGAACACTGAAGCTTTCTTT.

The chain employs TRBV27 and TRBJ1-5; D perhaps matches TRBD1 (5 bases). Trimming pared 5 bases from V and 0 bases from J, leaving 8 bases between. The CDR3 spans 14 residues. Germline lookup yields CDR1 MNHEY and CDR2 SMNVEV (reference sequence). The CDR3 spells CASSRDSSNQPQHF. The CDR3 region has the DNA TGTGCCAGCAGTCGTGACAGTAGCAATCAGCCCCAGCATTTT.